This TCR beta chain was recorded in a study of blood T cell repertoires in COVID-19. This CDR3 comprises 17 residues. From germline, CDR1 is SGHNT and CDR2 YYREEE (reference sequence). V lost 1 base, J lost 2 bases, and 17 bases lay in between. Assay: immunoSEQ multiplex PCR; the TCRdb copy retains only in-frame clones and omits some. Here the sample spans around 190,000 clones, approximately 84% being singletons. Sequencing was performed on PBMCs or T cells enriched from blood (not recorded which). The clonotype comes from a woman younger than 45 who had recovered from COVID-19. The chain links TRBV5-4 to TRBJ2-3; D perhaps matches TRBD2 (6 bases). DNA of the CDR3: TGTGCCAGCAGCTTGCTGGGACTTAGCGAGTCCACAGATACGCAGTATTTT. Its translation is CASSLLGLSESTDTQYF.